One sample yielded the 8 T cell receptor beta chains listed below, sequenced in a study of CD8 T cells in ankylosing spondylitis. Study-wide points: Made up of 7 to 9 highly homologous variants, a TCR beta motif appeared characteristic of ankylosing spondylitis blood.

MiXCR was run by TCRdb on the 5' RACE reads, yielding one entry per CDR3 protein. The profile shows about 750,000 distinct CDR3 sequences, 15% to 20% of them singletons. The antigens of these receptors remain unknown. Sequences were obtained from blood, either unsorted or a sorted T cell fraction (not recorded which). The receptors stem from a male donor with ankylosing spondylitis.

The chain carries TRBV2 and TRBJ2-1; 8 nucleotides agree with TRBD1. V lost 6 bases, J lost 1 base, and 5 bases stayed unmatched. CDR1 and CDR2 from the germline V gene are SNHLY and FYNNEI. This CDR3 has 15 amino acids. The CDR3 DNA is TGTGCCAGCAGGGTGGACAGGGAATCCTACAATGAGCAGTTCTTC. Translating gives CASRVDRESYNEQFF.

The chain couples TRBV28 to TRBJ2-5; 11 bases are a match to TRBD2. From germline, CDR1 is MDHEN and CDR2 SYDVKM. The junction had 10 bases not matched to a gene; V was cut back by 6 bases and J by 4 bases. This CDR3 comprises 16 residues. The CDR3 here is CASRKGTSGRRETQYF. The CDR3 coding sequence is TGTGCCAGCAGAAAAGGTACTAGCGGGAGAAGAGAGACCCAGTACTTC.

The CDR3 bases are TGTGCCAGCAGTGAAAGGACAGGGTACAACGAGCAGTACTTC. It translates to CASSERTGYNEQYF. V and J are TRBV6-1 and TRBJ2-7; 8 bases line up with TRBD1. The CDR3 is made up of 14 amino acids. The trim removed 2 bases at V and 5 bases at J, leaving 5 bases unmatched. Germline assignment: CDR1 MNHNS and CDR2 SASEGT.

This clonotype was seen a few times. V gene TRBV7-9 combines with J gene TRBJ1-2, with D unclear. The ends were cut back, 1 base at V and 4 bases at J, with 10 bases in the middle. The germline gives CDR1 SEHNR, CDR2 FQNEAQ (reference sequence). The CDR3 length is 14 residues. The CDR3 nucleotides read TGTGCCAGCAGCTTAGAATTGGGTCCCTATGGCTACACCTTC. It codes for CASSLELGPYGYTF.

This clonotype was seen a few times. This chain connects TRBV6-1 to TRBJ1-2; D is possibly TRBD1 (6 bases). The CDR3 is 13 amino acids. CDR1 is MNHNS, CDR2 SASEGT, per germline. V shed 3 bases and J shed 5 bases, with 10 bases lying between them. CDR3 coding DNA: TGTGCCAGCAGTGATACAGGGCCTTATGGCTACACCTTC. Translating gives CASSDTGPYGYTF.

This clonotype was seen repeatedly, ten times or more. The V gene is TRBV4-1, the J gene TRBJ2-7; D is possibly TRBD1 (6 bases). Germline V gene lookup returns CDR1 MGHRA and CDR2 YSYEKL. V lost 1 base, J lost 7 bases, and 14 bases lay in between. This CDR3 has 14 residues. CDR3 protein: CASSQGPQGEEQYF. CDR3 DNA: TGCGCCAGCAGCCAAGGACCACAGGGTGAAGAGCAGTACTTC.

The CDR3 DNA is TGTGCCAGCAGCGTAGCTCCAGTTCCCAGCGGGAACACTGAAGCTTTCTTT. Translating it yields CASSVAPVPSGNTEAFF. The chain has TRBV9 and TRBJ1-1; unclear D gene. Germline values: CDR1 SGDLS, CDR2 YYNGEE. The CDR3 runs 17 residues. V was cut by 0 bases and J by 1 base, with 16 bases left in between.

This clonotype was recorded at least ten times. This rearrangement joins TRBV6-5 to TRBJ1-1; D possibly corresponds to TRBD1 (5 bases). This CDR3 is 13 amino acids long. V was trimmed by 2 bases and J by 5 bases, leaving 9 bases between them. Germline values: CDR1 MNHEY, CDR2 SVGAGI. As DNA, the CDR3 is TGTGCCAGCAGTTACCCGGGGGGGACTGAAGCTTTCTTT. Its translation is CASSYPGGTEAFF.